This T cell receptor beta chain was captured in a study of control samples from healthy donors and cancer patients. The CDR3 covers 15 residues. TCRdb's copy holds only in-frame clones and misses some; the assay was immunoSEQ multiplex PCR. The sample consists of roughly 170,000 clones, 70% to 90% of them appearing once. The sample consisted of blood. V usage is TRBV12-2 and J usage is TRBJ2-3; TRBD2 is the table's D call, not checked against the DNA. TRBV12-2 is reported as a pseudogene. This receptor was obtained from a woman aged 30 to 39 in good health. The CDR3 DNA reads TGTGCAAGTCGCTCCCACGGGGGGGCCGGGGATACGCAGTATTTT. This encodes CASRSHGGAGDTQYF.